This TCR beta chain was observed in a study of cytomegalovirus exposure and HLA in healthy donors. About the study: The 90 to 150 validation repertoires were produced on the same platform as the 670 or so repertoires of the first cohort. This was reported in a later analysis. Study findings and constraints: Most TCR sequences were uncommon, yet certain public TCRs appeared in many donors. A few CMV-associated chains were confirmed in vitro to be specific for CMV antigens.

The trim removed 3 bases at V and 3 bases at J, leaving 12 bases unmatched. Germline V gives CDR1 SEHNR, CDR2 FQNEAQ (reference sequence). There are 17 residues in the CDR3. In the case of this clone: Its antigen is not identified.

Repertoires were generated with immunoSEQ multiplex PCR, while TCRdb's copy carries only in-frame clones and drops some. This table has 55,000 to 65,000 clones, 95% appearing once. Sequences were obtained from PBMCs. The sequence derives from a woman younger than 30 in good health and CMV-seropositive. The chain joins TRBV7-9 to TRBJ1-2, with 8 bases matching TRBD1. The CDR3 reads CASSLPPGQGWDYGYTF. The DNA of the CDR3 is TGTGCCAGCAGCTTGCCGCCCGGACAGGGATGGGACTATGGCTACACCTTC.